These 5 T cell receptor beta chains came from one sample sequenced in a study of radiotherapy plus CTLA-4 blockade in lung cancer. Profiled with immunoSEQ multiplex PCR; TCRdb holds only in-frame clones, not every one. The sample records 50,000 to 60,000 clones, approximately 79% being singletons. This sample comprised peripheral blood, obtained from a patient treated with radiotherapy plus ipilimumab. These receptors all stem from a human donor with non-small cell lung cancer who had a complete response to radiotherapy plus ipilimumab.

CDR3 in DNA: TGTGCCAGCAGCGTAGGGAAGTGGCGGGGGAACCAAGAGACCCAGTACTTC. It specifies CASSVGKWRGNQETQYF. The chain links TRBV9 to TRBJ2-5; 7 nucleotides line up with TRBD2. This CDR3 region has 17 residues. Germline V lookup: CDR1 SGDLS, CDR2 YYNGEE. Unmatched junction bases numbered 8, after V lost 0 bases and J lost 0 bases.

Turning to this clone: The sample holds other DNA sequences that translate to the same CDR3. The V call is TRBV6-1, the J call TRBJ1-6, with 7 nucleotides matching TRBD1. The CDR3 extends over 16 amino acids. The V gene end was trimmed by 4 bases and the J gene end by 4 bases; junction bases not matched to a gene: 7. Per germline, CDR1 MNHNS and CDR2 SASEGT. CDR3 in DNA: TGTGCCAGCAGTGCGGACCCGGGACAGTATAATTCACCCCTCCACTTT. Translated, it gives CASSADPGQYNSPLHF.

This chain joins TRBV30 and TRBJ1-2; a possible D gene is TRBD1 (6 bases). From germline, CDR1 is GTSNPN and CDR2 SVGIG (reference sequence). V lost 4 bases and J 6 bases, leaving 18 bases between the germline ends. CDR3 length: 14 residues. The DNA of the CDR3 is TGTGCCTGGATTCGGGGGGGGCCCTTAGATGGCTACACCTTC. Translating it yields CAWIRGGPLDGYTF.

This clone has only a few counts. This chain joins TRBV30 and TRBJ2-7; D perhaps matches TRBD2 (5 bases). The CDR3 loop spans 13 amino acids. V was cut by 7 bases and J by 4 bases, with 17 bases left in between. Looked up from germline, CDR1 is GTSNPN and CDR2 is SVGIG (reference sequence). CDR3 sequence: CASSVGVGYEQYV. In DNA form, the CDR3 reads TGTGCCTCCTCGGTCGGGGTCGGGTACGAGCAGTACGTC.

The rearrangement joins TRBV5-1 to TRBJ2-1; the D is unclear. V was clipped by 8 bases and J by 5 bases, with 20 bases between them. The germline gives CDR1 SGHRS, CDR2 YFSETQ. This CDR3 comprises 15 residues. CDR3 sequence (DNA): TGCGCCAGTACGAAATTAGCTACCCAAGACAATGAGCAGTTCTTC. Translated: CASTKLATQDNEQFF.